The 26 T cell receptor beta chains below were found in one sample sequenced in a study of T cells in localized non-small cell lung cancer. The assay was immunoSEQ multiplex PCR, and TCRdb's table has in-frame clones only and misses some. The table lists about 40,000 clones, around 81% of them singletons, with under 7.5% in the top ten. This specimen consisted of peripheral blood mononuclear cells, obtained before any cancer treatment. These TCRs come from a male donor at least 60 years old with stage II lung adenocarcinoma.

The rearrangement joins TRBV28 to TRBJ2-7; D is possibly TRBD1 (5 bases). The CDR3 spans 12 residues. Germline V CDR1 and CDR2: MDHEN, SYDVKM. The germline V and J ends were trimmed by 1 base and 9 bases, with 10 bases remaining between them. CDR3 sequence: CASSLSGMRQYF. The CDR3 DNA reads TGTGCCAGCAGTTTATCAGGGATGAGGCAGTACTTC.

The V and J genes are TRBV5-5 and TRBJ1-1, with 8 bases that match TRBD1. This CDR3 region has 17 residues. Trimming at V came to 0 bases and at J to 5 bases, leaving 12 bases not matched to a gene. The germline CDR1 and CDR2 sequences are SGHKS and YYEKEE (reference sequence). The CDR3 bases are TGTGCCAGCAGCTTGGCAGGGCAGGGGGCCCGTGTAACTGAAGCTTTCTTT. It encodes CASSLAGQGARVTEAFF. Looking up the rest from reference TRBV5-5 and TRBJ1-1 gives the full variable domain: DAGVTQSPTHLIKTRGQQVTLRCSPISGHKSVSWYQQVLGQGPQFIFQYYEKEERGRGNFPDRFSARQFPNYSSELNVNALLLGDSALYLCASSLAGQGARVTEAFFGQGTRLTVV.

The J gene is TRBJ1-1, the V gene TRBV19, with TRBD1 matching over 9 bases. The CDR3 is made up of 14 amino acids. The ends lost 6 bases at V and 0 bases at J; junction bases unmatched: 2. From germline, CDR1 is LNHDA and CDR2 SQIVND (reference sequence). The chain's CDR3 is CASSRDRVNTEAFF. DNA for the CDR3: TGTGCCAGTAGCCGGGACAGGGTGAACACTGAAGCTTTCTTT.

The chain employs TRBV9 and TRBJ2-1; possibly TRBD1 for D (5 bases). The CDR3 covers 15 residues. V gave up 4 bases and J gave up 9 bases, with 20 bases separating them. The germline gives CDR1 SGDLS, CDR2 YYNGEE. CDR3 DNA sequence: TGTGCCAGCAGCTCTCAGCAGGGCGCCCTCGGTGAGCAGTTCTTC. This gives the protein CASSSQQGALGEQFF.

The CDR3 here is CASSLAATSGSYEQYF. The CDR3 DNA reads as TGTGCCAGCAGCTTAGCGGCTACTAGCGGGAGCTACGAGCAGTACTTC. The V gene is TRBV7-9, the J gene TRBJ2-5; 11 bases match TRBD2. TRBJ2-7 matches the DNA end more closely, so the J call is doubtful. This CDR3 comprises 16 residues. Per germline, CDR1 SEHNR and CDR2 FQNEAQ (reference sequence).

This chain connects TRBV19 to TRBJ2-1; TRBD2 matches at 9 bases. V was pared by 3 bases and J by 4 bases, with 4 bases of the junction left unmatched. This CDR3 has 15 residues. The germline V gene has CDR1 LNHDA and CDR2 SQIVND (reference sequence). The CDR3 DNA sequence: TGTGCCAGTAGTATTGGGACTAGCTCATACAATGAGCAGTTCTTC. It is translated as CASSIGTSSYNEQFF.

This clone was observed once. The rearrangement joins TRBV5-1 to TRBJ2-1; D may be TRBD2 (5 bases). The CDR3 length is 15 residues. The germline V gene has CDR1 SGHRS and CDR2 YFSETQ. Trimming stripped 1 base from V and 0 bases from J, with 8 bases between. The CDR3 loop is CASSLSGSSYNEQFF. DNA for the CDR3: TGCGCCAGCAGCTTGAGCGGTAGCTCCTACAATGAGCAGTTCTTC.

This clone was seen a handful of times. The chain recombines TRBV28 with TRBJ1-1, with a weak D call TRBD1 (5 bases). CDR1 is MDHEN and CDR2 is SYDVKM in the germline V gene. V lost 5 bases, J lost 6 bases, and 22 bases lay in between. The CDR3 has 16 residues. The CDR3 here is CASSVLNYRQRAEAFF. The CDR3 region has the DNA TGTGCCAGCAGTGTTCTCAATTACCGACAGCGCGCTGAAGCTTTCTTT.

CDR3 in amino acids: CASSPGTSGYEQYF. In DNA, the CDR3 is TGTGCCAGCAGCCCTGGGACTAGCGGCTACGAGCAGTACTTC. The rearrangement links TRBV4-2 to TRBJ2-7; TRBD2 agrees at 11 bases. CDR3 length equals 14 residues. Per germline, CDR1 LGHNA and CDR2 YNFKEQ. J gave up 3 bases and V 4 bases, and 2 bases lay outside the gene matches.

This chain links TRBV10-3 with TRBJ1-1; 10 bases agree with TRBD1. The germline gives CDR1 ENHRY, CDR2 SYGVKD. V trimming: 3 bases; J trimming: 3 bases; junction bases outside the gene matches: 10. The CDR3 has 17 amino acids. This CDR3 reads CAISERQTGGLDTEAFF. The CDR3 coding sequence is TGTGCCATCAGTGAACGCCAGACAGGGGGCCTGGACACTGAAGCTTTCTTT.

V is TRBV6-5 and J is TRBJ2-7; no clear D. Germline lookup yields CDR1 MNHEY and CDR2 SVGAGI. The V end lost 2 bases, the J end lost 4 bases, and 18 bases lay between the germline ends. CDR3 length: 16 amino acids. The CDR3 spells CASSYQRSSHPYEQYF. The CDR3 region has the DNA TGTGCCAGCAGTTACCAACGGTCCTCCCACCCTTACGAGCAGTACTTC.

The CDR3 nucleotides are TGTGCCAGCAGTTTTGAACAGGGCGAAACTCAGCCCCAGCATTTT. This gives the protein CASSFEQGETQPQHF. This rearrangement joins TRBV28 to TRBJ1-5; tentative D call: TRBD1 (6 bases). The length of the CDR3 is 15 residues. Germline V gene lookup returns CDR1 MDHEN and CDR2 SYDVKM. V lost 3 bases and J lost 6, with 15 bases in between.

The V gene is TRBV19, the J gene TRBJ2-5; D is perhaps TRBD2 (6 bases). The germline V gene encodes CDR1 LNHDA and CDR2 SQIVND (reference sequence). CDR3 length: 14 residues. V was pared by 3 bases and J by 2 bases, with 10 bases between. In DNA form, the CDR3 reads TGTGCCAGTAGTATTGGGGGGTATCAAGAGACCCAGTACTTC. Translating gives CASSIGGYQETQYF.

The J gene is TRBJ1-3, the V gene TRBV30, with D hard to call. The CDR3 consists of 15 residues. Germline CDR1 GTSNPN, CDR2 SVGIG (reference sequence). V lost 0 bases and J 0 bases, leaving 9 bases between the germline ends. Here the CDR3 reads CAWSVNTHSGNTIYF. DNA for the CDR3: TGTGCCTGGAGTGTCAACACCCACTCTGGAAACACCATATATTTT.

The CDR3 loop is CASSQASFRNTGELFF. CDR3 coding DNA: TGCGCCAGCAGCCAGGCCTCGTTTCGTAACACCGGGGAGCTGTTTTTT. This chain connects TRBV4-3 to TRBJ2-2, with no clear D. CDR1 and CDR2 from the germline V gene are LGHNA and YSLEER. The ends were cut back, 3 bases at V and 2 bases at J, with 13 bases in the middle. The length of the CDR3 is 16 residues.

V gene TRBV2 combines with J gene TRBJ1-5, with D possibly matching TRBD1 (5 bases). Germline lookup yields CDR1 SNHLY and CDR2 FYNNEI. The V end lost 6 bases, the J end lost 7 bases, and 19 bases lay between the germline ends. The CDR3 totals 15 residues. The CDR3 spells CASSLPGGRGQPQHF. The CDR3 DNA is TGTGCCAGCAGCCTCCCGGGGGGTAGAGGACAGCCCCAGCATTTT.

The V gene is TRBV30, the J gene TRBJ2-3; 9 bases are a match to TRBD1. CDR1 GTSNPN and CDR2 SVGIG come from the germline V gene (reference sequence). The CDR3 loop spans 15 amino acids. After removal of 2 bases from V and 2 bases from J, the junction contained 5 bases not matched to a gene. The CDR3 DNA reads TGTGCCTGGAGTCCGGGACAGGGAAACACAGATACGCAGTATTTT. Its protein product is CAWSPGQGNTDTQYF. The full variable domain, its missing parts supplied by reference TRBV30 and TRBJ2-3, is SQTIHQWPATLVQPVGSPLSLECTVEGTSNPNLYWYRQAAGRGLQLLFYSVGIGQISSEVPQNLSASRPQDRQFILSSKKLLLSDSGFYLCAWSPGQGNTDTQYFGPGTRLTVL.

The CDR3 sequence is CASNQPGQGNEQYF. CDR3 DNA sequence: TGTGCCAGTAATCAACCGGGACAGGGGAACGAGCAGTACTTC. The chain joins TRBV19 to TRBJ2-7; TRBD1 agrees at 10 bases. The CDR3 is made up of 14 amino acids. Trimming cost V 7 bases and J 5 bases; bases outside gene matches: 8. Per germline, CDR1 LNHDA and CDR2 SQIVND (reference sequence). Together with reference TRBV19 and TRBJ2-7, the CDR3 gives the full variable domain: DGGITQSPKYLFRKEGQNVTLSCEQNLNHDAMYWYRQDPGQGLRLIYYSQIVNDFQKGDIAEGYSVSREKKESFPLTVTSAQKNPTAFYLCASNQPGQGNEQYFGPGTRLTVT.

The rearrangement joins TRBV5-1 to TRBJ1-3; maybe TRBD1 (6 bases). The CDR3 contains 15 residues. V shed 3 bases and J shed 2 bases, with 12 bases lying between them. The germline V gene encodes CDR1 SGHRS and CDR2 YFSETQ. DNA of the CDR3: TGCGCCAGCAGCTCTTCAGGGGCGACTGGAAACACCATATATTTT. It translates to CASSSSGATGNTIYF.

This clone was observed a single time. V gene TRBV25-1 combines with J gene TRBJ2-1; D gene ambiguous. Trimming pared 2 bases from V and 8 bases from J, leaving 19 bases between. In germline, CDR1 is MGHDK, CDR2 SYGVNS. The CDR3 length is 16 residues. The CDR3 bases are TGTGCCAGCAGTGAAACTACTGCGGCCTTGCGAGATGAGCAGTTCTTC. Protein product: CASSETTAALRDEQFF.

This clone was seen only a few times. The CDR3 DNA sequence: TGTGCCAGCAGCGGTCTGACAGGGGGATCCACTGAAGCTTTCTTT. Translating gives CASSGLTGGSTEAFF. The V gene is TRBV9, the J gene TRBJ1-1; 9 nucleotides align to TRBD1. From germline, CDR1 is SGDLS and CDR2 YYNGEE. J gave up 4 bases and V 3 bases, and 7 bases lay outside the gene matches. The length of the CDR3 is 15 residues.

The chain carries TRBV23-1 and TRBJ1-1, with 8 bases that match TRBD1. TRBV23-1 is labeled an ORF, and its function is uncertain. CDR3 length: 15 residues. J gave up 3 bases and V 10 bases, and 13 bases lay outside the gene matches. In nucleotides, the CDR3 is TGCGCCAACATTGGACAGGGAAATTGGGACACTGAAGCTTTCTTT. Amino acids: CANIGQGNWDTEAFF.

The CDR3 coding sequence is TGCAGCGCTGGGGACGAGGCACTGGGAGGCGAGCAGTACTTC. Protein product: CSAGDEALGGEQYF. The chain employs TRBV29-1 and TRBJ2-7; D might be TRBD2 (6 bases). The CDR3 runs to 14 residues. The germline gives CDR1 SQVTM, CDR2 ANQGSEA. V was pared by 7 bases and J by 6 bases, with 22 bases between.

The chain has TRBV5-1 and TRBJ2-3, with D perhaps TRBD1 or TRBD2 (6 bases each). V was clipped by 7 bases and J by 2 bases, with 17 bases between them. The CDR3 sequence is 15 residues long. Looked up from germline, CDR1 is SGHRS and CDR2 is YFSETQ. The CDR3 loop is CASQLGGQITDTQYF. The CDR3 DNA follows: TGCGCCAGCCAGCTGGGGGGACAAATCACAGATACGCAGTATTTT.

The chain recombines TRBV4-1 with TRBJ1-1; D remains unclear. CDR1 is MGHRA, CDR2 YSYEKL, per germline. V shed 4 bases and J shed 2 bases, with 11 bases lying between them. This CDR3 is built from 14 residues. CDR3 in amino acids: CASSPLPGNTEAFF. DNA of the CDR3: TGCGCCAGCAGCCCCCTACCTGGTAACACTGAAGCTTTCTTT.

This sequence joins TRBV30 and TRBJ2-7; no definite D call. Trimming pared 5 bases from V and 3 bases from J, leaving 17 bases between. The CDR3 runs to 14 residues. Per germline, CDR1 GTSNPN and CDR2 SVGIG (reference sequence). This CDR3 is CAWVPPSVSYEQYF. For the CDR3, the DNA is TGTGCCTGGGTCCCCCCAAGTGTAAGCTACGAGCAGTACTTC.